This record looks at one T cell receptor beta chain sequence and its context. In germline, CDR1 is SGHTA, CDR2 FQGNSA. The CDR3 covers 14 residues. V lost 5 bases, J lost 0 bases, and 5 bases lay in between. The sample originates from a study of blood T cell repertoires in COVID-19. The overall study: The United States, Italy and Spain provided the acute and convalescent COVID-19 samples. In each case, the material was cDNA or gDNA derived from T cells, B-cell-depleted T cells, or PBMCs.

In the original analysis: How many nucleated cells were present was estimated from reference gene primer amplification. Only in-frame clones appear in the TCRdb table, and some are missing; sequencing was by immunoSEQ multiplex PCR. V and J calls and clone size come straight from that table; D and trimming were deduced from the DNA. Of about 280,000 clones in the sample, roughly 87% were seen once. The sample consisted of peripheral blood. V is TRBV7-2 and J is TRBJ1-6; D not certain. This receptor was taken from a human donor in a cohort sampled during active COVID-19. CDR3 loop: CASSPSSYNSPLHF. CDR3 DNA: TGTGCCAGCAGCCCGAGCTCCTATAATTCACCCCTCCACTTT. The full variable domain, rest sourced from reference TRBV7-2 and TRBJ1-6, is GAGVSQSPSNKVTEKGKDVELRCDPISGHTALYWYRQSLGQGLEFLIYFQGNSAPDKSGLPSDRFSAERTGGSVSTLTIQRTQQEDSAVYLCASSPSSYNSPLHFGNGTRLTVT.